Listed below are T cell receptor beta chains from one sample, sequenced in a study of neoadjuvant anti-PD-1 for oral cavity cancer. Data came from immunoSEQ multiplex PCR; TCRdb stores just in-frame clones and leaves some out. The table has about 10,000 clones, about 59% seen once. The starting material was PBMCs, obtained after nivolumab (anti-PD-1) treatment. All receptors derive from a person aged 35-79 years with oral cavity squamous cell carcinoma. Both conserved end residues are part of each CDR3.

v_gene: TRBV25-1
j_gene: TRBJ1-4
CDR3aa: CASSEQGGVDEKLFF

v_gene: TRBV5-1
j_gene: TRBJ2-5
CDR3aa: CASSRGTSGYTGETQYF

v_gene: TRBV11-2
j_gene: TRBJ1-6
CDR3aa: CASSLSTGNSPLHF

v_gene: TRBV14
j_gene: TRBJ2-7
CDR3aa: CASSQGGARTNEQYF

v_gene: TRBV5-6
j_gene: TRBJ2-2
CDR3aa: CASSQGQGRGGELFF

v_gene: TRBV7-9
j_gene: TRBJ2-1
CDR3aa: CASSLRAGGWTYNEQFF

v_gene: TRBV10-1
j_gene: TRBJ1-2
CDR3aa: CASSEAGSYGYTF

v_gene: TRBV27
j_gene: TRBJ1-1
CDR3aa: CASSSFTGGTGEAFF

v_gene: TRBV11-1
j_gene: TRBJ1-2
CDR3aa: CASSPRRGANYGYTF

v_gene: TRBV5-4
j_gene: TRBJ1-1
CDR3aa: CASSLNWNTEAFF

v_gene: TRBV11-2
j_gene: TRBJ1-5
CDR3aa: CASSLLDSNQPQHF

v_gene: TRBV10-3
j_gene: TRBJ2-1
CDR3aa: CATDDLGQGNEQFF

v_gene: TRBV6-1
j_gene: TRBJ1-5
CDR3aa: CASSEEKGGNQPQHF

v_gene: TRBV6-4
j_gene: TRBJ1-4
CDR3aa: CASTTGGREKLFF

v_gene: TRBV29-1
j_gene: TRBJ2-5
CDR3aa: CSVEGGGQGTLGTQYF

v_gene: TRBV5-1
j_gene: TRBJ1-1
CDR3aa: CASSLDSFGIEAFF

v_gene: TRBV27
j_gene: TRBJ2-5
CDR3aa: CASSLLEKKVQGETQYF

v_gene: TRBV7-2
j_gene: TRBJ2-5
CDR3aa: CASSPLAQETQYF

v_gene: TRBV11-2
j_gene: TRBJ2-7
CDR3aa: CASSVDSNYEQYF

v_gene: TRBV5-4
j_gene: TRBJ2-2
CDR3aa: CASSSILNTGELFF